What follows is one TCR beta chain and its context. Its antigen remains unidentified. Only in-frame clones appear in the TCRdb table, and some are missing; sequencing was by immunoSEQ multiplex PCR. The repertoire holds 24,000 or so clones, with approximately 84% as singletons. Trimming removed 1 base at V and 8 bases at J, with 14 bases between. This CDR3 comprises 15 residues. CDR1 is SEHNR, CDR2 FQNEAQ, per germline (reference sequence). These data are taken from a study of T cells in narcolepsy. Turning to the study itself: Patients with NT1 or NT2 and healthy control donors were enrolled. The study, taken as a whole, reports: Same-patient CSF and blood CD4+ T cell clonotypes included HCRT-specific and TRIB2-specific autoreactive ones. In some patient and control memory CD4+ samples, autoreactive clones were absent. Healthy controls reportedly lacked the autoreactive clonotypes serially found in patients' blood.

The sequence came from a human donor with narcolepsy. Sequences were obtained from CD45RA- memory CD4+ T cells from PBMCs. The J gene is TRBJ2-2, the V gene TRBV7-9; D gene ambiguous. CDR3 nucleotides: TGTGCCAGCAGCTTAGTCGGCGGCAGAGATGGGGAGCTGTTTTTT. This translates into CASSLVGGRDGELFF.